This passage covers 21 T cell receptor beta chains from one sample sequenced in a study of early T cells in non-severe SARS-CoV-2 infection. One entry per CDR3 protein results from TCRdb running MiXCR on the 5' RACE reads. The sample includes tens of thousands of distinct CDR3 sequences, around 5% of them seen just once. The sample comprised whole blood. These receptors all come from an adult who was a healthcare worker with PCR-confirmed SARS-CoV-2 infection or an uninfected control (not recorded which).

Many counts were recorded for this clonotype. The chain employs TRBV10-1 and TRBJ2-5; 7 bases are a match to TRBD1. This CDR3 is 13 amino acids long. V gave up 5 bases and J gave up 5 bases; unmatched junction bases: 5. The V gene's germline CDR1 is WNHNN and CDR2 SYGVQD (reference sequence). The CDR3 coding sequence is TGCGCCAGCAGTCGGGACAGCAGGGAGACCCAGTACTTC. It is translated as CASSRDSRETQYF.

This clonotype was seen repeatedly, ten times or more. The chain uses TRBV10-3 and TRBJ1-1, with 7 bases lining up with TRBD1. The length of the CDR3 is 15 residues. Per the germline V gene, CDR1 is ENHRY and CDR2 is SYGVKD. Trimming at V came to 4 bases and at J to 5 bases, leaving 10 bases not matched to a gene. The CDR3 region is CAISGAEGAGTEAFF. CDR3 sequence (DNA): TGTGCCATCAGTGGGGCTGAGGGGGCAGGGACTGAAGCTTTCTTT.

This clonotype was seen repeatedly, ten times or more. The V and J genes are TRBV29-1 and TRBJ2-2; the D gene is possibly TRBD2 (5 bases). From germline, CDR1 is SQVTM and CDR2 ANQGSEA. V was shortened by 7 bases and J by 7 bases, with 22 bases between the two germline ends. This CDR3 is built from 15 residues. In DNA form, the CDR3 reads TGCAGCGCTCGGAGGTGGGGTTTGGTGGACGGGGAGCTGTTTTTT. The encoded protein is CSARRWGLVDGELFF.

This clonotype ranks as medium-sized. The chain uses TRBV6-5 and TRBJ1-6; D is undetermined. With 0 bases removed from V and 2 bases from J, the gap between germline ends came to 14 bases. This CDR3 is built from 18 residues. The germline CDR1 and CDR2 sequences are MNHEY and SVGAGI. CDR3 residues: CASSYSSVRVTYNSPLHF. CDR3 in DNA: TGTGCCAGCAGTTACTCGAGCGTTAGGGTCACCTATAATTCACCCCTCCACTTT.

This clonotype occurred many times. The chain recombines TRBV6-1 with TRBJ1-1; TRBD1 is a possible D gene (5 bases). The ends were cut back, 8 bases at V and 0 bases at J, with 10 bases in the middle. The CDR3 sequence is 13 residues long. Germline loops: CDR1 MNHNS, CDR2 SASEGT. CDR3 coding DNA: TGTGCCAGCCGACAGACCATGAACACTGAAGCTTTCTTT. Translating it yields CASRQTMNTEAFF.

The rearrangement joins TRBV15 to TRBJ2-7; D unresolved. Deletions cut 5 bases from V and 1 base from J, with 12 bases between. CDR1 and CDR2 from the germline V gene are LNHNV and YYDKDF (reference sequence). The CDR3 consists of 14 residues. In DNA, the CDR3 is TGTGCCACCAGCGAGTGGCCAGTATCCTACGAGCAGTACTTC. Translation gives CATSEWPVSYEQYF.

In its sample, this clonotype ranks as medium-sized (0.01 to 0.1%). Relative to the germline gene, one junction end is altered; a read error may explain this. The rearrangement joins TRBV7-7 to TRBJ2-1, with D tentatively TRBD1 (5 bases). Germline V lookup: CDR1 SSHAT, CDR2 FNYEAQ (reference sequence). This CDR3 is 15 amino acids long. Here the CDR3 reads CASSPDGAVPNEQFF. In DNA, the CDR3 is TGTGCTAGCAGCCCAGATGGGGCAGTCCCTAATGAGCAGTTCTTC.

The V gene is TRBV5-1, the J gene TRBJ2-1, with D perhaps matching TRBD2 (6 bases). Trimming took 4 bases from V and 1 from J, leaving 12 bases between them. Germline loops: CDR1 SGHRS, CDR2 YFSETQ. This CDR3 is built from 15 residues. The CDR3 sequence is CASSPTGRSYNEQFF. The CDR3 nucleotides read TGCGCCAGCAGCCCGACCGGGAGATCCTACAATGAGCAGTTCTTC.

The table lists this clonotype with a few counts. This chain connects TRBV10-3 to TRBJ2-3; TRBD2 might be the D (6 bases). The length of the CDR3 is 15 residues. CDR1 and CDR2 from the germline V gene are ENHRY and SYGVKD. V lost 4 bases and J 3 bases, leaving 14 bases between the germline ends. CDR3 residues: CAISGTGGLTDTQYF. The CDR3 DNA follows: TGTGCCATCAGTGGCACCGGGGGATTGACAGATACGCAGTATTTT.

Ten or more counts support this clonotype. This chain links TRBV20-1 with TRBJ2-7; weak D call: TRBD2 (7 bases). Germline V gene data show CDR1 as DFQATT and CDR2 as SNEGSKA (reference sequence). This CDR3 spans 14 amino acids. Trimming removed 6 bases at V and 3 bases at J, with 18 bases between. The CDR3 loop reads CSASGRGSNYEQYF. The CDR3 nucleotides read TGCAGTGCGAGTGGGAGGGGGTCGAACTACGAGCAGTACTTC.

The V call is TRBV11-2, the J call TRBJ1-2; no firm D call. The CDR3 runs 11 residues. Germline values: CDR1 SGHAT, CDR2 FQNNGV. Deletions cut 0 bases from V and 7 bases from J, with 3 bases between. DNA for the CDR3: TGTGCCAGCAGCTTAGATGGTGGCTACACCTTC. This encodes CASSLDGGYTF.

There are many counts of this clonotype. The rearrangement uses TRBV11-2 and TRBJ2-7; TRBD2 might be the D (6 bases). CDR3 length: 15 amino acids. Per germline, CDR1 SGHAT and CDR2 FQNNGV. V shed 1 base and J shed 0 bases, with 10 bases lying between them. The CDR3: CASSLGRASSYEQYF. Here the CDR3 DNA reads TGTGCCAGCAGCTTAGGGAGGGCTAGCTCCTACGAGCAGTACTTC.

Comments on this clonotype: One base away lies a much larger clone, so this may be a sequencing read error. The chain is built from TRBV28 and TRBJ2-7; 8 bases are shared with TRBD1. The V gene end was trimmed by 9 bases and the J gene end by 5 bases; junction bases not matched to a gene: 6. The CDR3 spans 12 residues. The V gene's germline CDR1 is MDHEN and CDR2 SYDVKM. CDR3 loop: CASRTGNNEQYF. CDR3 DNA: TGTGCCAGTCGGACAGGGAACAACGAGCAGTACTTC.

This clonotype showed up many times. Written as DNA, the CDR3 is TGTGCCAGCAATCGCGGGACAGGGGTTGGCTCTGGAAACACCATATATTTT. Residues: CASNRGTGVGSGNTIYF. The chain recombines TRBV9 with TRBJ1-3, with 10 nucleotides matching TRBD1. The trim removed 6 bases at V and 0 bases at J, leaving 9 bases unmatched. The germline CDR1 and CDR2 sequences are SGDLS and YYNGEE. The CDR3 covers 17 residues.

The chain has TRBV5-1 and TRBJ2-3; D not certain. V gave up 0 bases and J gave up 6 bases, with 11 bases separating them. Germline CDR1 and CDR2: SGHRS and YFSETQ. The CDR3 runs 14 residues. CDR3 sequence reads: CASSLGSKVDTQYF. The CDR3 DNA sequence: TGCGCCAGCAGCTTGGGCAGTAAAGTGGATACGCAGTATTTT. The whole variable domain, filled in from reference TRBV5-1 and TRBJ2-3, reads KAGVTQTPRYLIKTRGQQVTLSCSPISGHRSVSWYQQTPGQGLQFLFEYFSETQRNKGNFPGRFSGRQFSNSRSEMNVSTLELGDSALYLCASSLGSKVDTQYFGPGTRLTVL.

This clonotype was counted ten times or more. Written as DNA, the CDR3 is TGCAGCGTTGGAGGGGACGTCCTCGGGACAGGGTACAATGAGCAGTTCTTC. It is translated as CSVGGDVLGTGYNEQFF. The J gene is TRBJ2-1, the V gene TRBV29-1; TRBD1 matches 9 bases. CDR3 length: 17 amino acids. Germline CDR1 SQVTM, CDR2 ANQGSEA. V trimming: 4 bases; J trimming: 4 bases; junction bases outside the gene matches: 14.

This clonotype showed up just once. V usage is TRBV9 and J usage is TRBJ2-2; TRBD1 is a possible D gene (5 bases). The CDR3 contains 15 residues. CDR1 is SGDLS and CDR2 is YYNGEE in the germline V gene. Deletions cut 0 bases from V and 6 bases from J, with 12 bases between. CDR3 sequence reads: CASSVGGPRAGELFF. The CDR3 DNA reads as TGTGCCAGCAGCGTAGGGGGCCCCCGGGCCGGGGAGCTGTTTTTT. Supplemented by reference TRBV9 and TRBJ2-2, the full variable domain reads DSGVTQTPKHLITATGQRVTLRCSPRSGDLSVYWYQQSLDQGLQFLIQYYNGEERAKGNILERFSAQQFPDLHSELNLSSLELGDSALYFCASSVGGPRAGELFFGEGSRLTVL.

This clonotype occurred many times. V and J are TRBV29-1 and TRBJ1-5; D uncertain. V lost 6 bases, J lost 2 bases, and 11 bases lay in between. This CDR3 contains 13 residues. Germline values: CDR1 SQVTM, CDR2 ANQGSEA. The CDR3: CSVWVGGNQPQHF. Here the CDR3 DNA reads TGCAGCGTGTGGGTCGGAGGCAATCAGCCCCAGCATTTT.

This chain joins TRBV19 and TRBJ2-2; D is unclear. The V gene lost 3 bases and the J gene lost 2 bases, with 7 bases spanning the gap. From germline, CDR1 is LNHDA and CDR2 SQIVND (reference sequence). This CDR3 contains 14 residues. CDR3: CASSIYRNTGELFF. The CDR3 DNA follows: TGTGCCAGTAGTATCTACAGAAACACCGGGGAGCTGTTTTTT. Drawing the rest from reference TRBV19 and TRBJ2-2, the complete variable domain is DGGITQSPKYLFRKEGQNVTLSCEQNLNHDAMYWYRQDPGQGLRLIYYSQIVNDFQKGDIAEGYSVSREKKESFPLTVTSAQKNPTAFYLCASSIYRNTGELFFGEGSRLTVL.

The chain carries TRBV27 and TRBJ2-7; 8 bases align to TRBD1. Germline trimming cut 2 bases from V and 5 bases from J; bases unmatched to any gene: 8. CDR3 length: 15 residues. Germline V gene sequence: CDR1 MNHEY, CDR2 SMNVEV (reference sequence). Here the CDR3 DNA reads TGTGCCAGCAGTTTAAGGGGGCAGGGGGCCGACGAGCAGTACTTC. Translation: CASSLRGQGADEQYF.

This clonotype occurred a few times. V gene TRBV10-3 combines with J gene TRBJ2-3, with D unclear. CDR3 length: 13 residues. The V end lost 6 bases, the J end lost 0 bases, and 7 bases lay between the germline ends. Germline lookup yields CDR1 ENHRY and CDR2 SYGVKD. The DNA of the CDR3 is TGTGCCATCAGGGCGACTAGCACAGATACGCAGTATTTT. The encoded protein is CAIRATSTDTQYF.